This entry concerns a single TCR beta chain. The antigen this receptor binds is unknown. Base quality data are lacking; no much larger clone is found one base away. Each collaborating institution followed its own protocols to collect whole blood in K2EDTA tubes. For TCRbeta analysis, collaborators shipped samples as frozen whole blood, isolated PBMCs, or DNA extracted from either of those sample types. This specimen comes from a study of blood T cell repertoires in COVID-19 (dated by TCRdb to the early 2020s). In the study overall: Samples from collaborators originated in the United States, Italy and Spain and spanned both the acute and convalescent phases of COVID-19. The prospective study material was composed of cDNA or gDNA derived from T cells, B-cell-depleted T cells, or PBMCs. Subjects who had been exposed to COVID-19, were actively infected with it, or had recovered from it provided the deeply sampled blood TCRbeta repertoires that made up the dataset. The samples were drawn from two sources: the first 160 participants of the ongoing ImmuneRACE study, and approximately 1,300 subjects contributed by 6 global collaborators. The repertoires were made available in a free public database intended to serve as a resource for research on the immune response to SARS-CoV-2. Sample metadata almost always included a de-identified subject ID, COVID-19 status, age in years and sex. Where available, HLA class I and class II types were taken from metadata supplied by the sample provider and were not determined by assay-based typing.

The immunoSEQ Assay, a bias-controlled multiplex PCR, was used to amplify TCRbeta CDR3 regions from genomic DNA. The authors' analysis ran thus. The number of nucleated cells in each sample was estimated from the amplification of reference gene primers within the assay. Sequence reads were collapsed and filtered to measure the absolute abundance of every unique TCRbeta CDR3 rearrangement. For each sample, productive Simpson clonality was calculated as the square root of Simpson's diversity index across productive rearrangements. This is the immuneACCESS table as TCRdb keeps it, with only in-frame sequences that have V and J called. A part of the clones is gone; compared with another copy, unresolved V genes explain less than half, and the rest is unexplained. Clone size and V and J calls were adopted from that table, with D and trimming inferred from the DNA. The sample table records some 140,000 clones; roughly nine tenths of these occur just once. In total, the top ten clones hold approximately 0.55% of the sample.

Results and caveats for the whole study, not just this receptor: The amount of clinical and demographic metadata varied by source and participant and was provided uncurated.

Sequencing was carried out using peripheral blood. The sequence was collected from a man in his fifties with acute or convalescent COVID-19.

The CDR3 region reads CASSAQPGGTTNEKLFF. The nucleotide sequence reads as follows: TGTGCCAGCAGCGCGCAACCGGGTGGAACAACTAATGAAAAACTGTTTTTT. The sequence joins TRBV9 to TRBJ1-4; the D segment cannot be called with confidence. Its CDR3 holds 17 amino acids, cysteine through phenylalanine. Kept here is only the CDR3 DNA, which spans 51 bases and is read in frame from base 1. CDR1 and CDR2, per the germline V gene, are SGDLS and YYNGEE. V loses 3 bases of germline sequence and J loses 0 bases, and the interval between the two ends is 15 bases.